This TCR beta chain was observed in a study of blood T cells in healthy people across ages. General study findings and limits: Underestimates were what the diversity estimates from one million T cells were considered to be. In older individuals, TCR beta diversity per million T cells was lower, falling roughly linearly with age.

This CDR3 is built from 16 residues. V was pared by 0 bases and J by 4 bases, with 8 bases of the junction left unmatched. Germline V gives CDR1 DFQATT, CDR2 SNEGSKA (reference sequence). Details on this clonotype: What it recognizes is unknown.

Caucasian, healthy and from Russia, the donors were aged between roughly 6 and 100. Every donor gave approximately 10 milliliters of peripheral blood. Alongside a J-beta primer mix, a sample-barcoded 5' primer served in a second PCR lasting about 7 to 12 cycles. TCRdb re-analysed the 5' RACE reads in MiXCR, keeping a single row per CDR3 protein. Of approximately 820,000 distinct CDR3 sequences detected, under 45% appear once; the ten largest clones hold around 21%. The genes are TRBV20-1 and TRBJ2-7, with 11 bases fitting TRBD1. The sample comprised blood. This clonotype originated in a man aged 60 to 75 in good health. CDR3 DNA: TGCAGTGCTAGAGATGCGTCCGGACAGGGGGCATACGAGCAGTACTTC. As protein: CSARDASGQGAYEQYF.